The clone carrying this TCR beta chain has ten or more counts. The target antigen is unknown. The V gene's germline CDR1 is ENHRY and CDR2 SYGVKD. The V and J ends lost 1 base and 2 bases respectively, with 13 bases between them. The CDR3 extends over 16 amino acids. These data belong to a study of T-cell memory formation after mild COVID-19. Study-wide points: Cross-reactive memory appears to have joined, as suggested by some responding clones showing up in pre-infection memory.

Researchers used 5'RACE with constant-segment primers to make TCR alpha and TCR beta cDNA libraries that carry sample barcodes and UMIs. Using its own MiXCR run on the 5' RACE reads, TCRdb lists one record per CDR3 protein. The table shows roughly 260,000 distinct CDR3 sequences, with around 15% occurring only once. This chain uses TRBV10-3 with TRBJ2-3; perhaps TRBD2 as D (7 bases). Sequenced: PBMCs or a T cell subset sorted from them (not recorded which). The TCR sequence derives from a man between 18 and 35 years old who had mild COVID-19 (a few samples of this study predate the infection). Cell type and time point are not known. The CDR3 bases are TGTGCCATCAGTGAGTGGGGGGGCCTAATCACAGATACGCAGTATTTT. Translation: CAISEWGGLITDTQYF.